These 14 T cell receptor beta chains were sequenced from one sample in a study of cytomegalovirus exposure and HLA in healthy donors. Sequencing was performed with immunoSEQ multiplex PCR; in TCRdb, only in-frame clones are kept and a portion is missing. The table shows some 170,000 clones, with roughly 86% occurring only once. The sequenced material came from PBMCs. These receptors all come from a young man in good health and CMV-seropositive.

The chain employs TRBV7-2 and TRBJ1-1; D remains unclear. CDR1 SGHTA and CDR2 FQGNSA come from the germline V gene. Between the trimmed V and J ends, which lost 6 bases and 1 base, there was a span of 15 bases. CDR3 size: 15 residues. CDR3: CASSPRVVSNTEAFF. As DNA, the CDR3 is TGTGCCAGCAGTCCTAGGGTAGTCTCGAACACTGAAGCTTTCTTT.

The sample holds one count of this clone. The V and J genes are TRBV5-6 and TRBJ2-7; D is uncertain. V was trimmed by 0 bases and J by 5 bases, leaving 9 bases between them. The CDR3 has 13 residues. Germline-derived CDR1 and CDR2 are SGHDT and YYEEEE. CDR3 sequence reads: CASSLAPGHEQYF. As DNA, the CDR3 is TGTGCCAGCAGCTTGGCCCCCGGGCACGAGCAGTACTTC.

V gene TRBV5-1 combines with J gene TRBJ1-2; D perhaps matches TRBD1 (5 bases). The CDR3 is 14 amino acids. CDR1 is SGHRS and CDR2 is YFSETQ in the germline V gene. Trimming left V 4 bases short and J 7 bases short, with 17 bases between. The CDR3 loop is CASSTTVAPRGYTF. The CDR3 nucleotides are TGCGCCAGCAGCACGACAGTTGCCCCTCGTGGCTACACCTTC.

This chain uses TRBV6-5 with TRBJ1-4; the match to TRBD1 covers 9 bases. Germline CDR1 reads MNHEY; CDR2 reads SVGAGI. CDR3 size: 16 residues. Germline trimming cut 0 bases from V and 7 bases from J; bases unmatched to any gene: 6. The CDR3 DNA sequence: TGTGCCAGCAGTTACTCTACCGGGACAGGGAGTGAAAAACTGTTTTTT. Its translation: CASSYSTGTGSEKLFF.

The chain couples TRBV6-5 to TRBJ2-3; possibly TRBD2 for D (5 bases). The germline V gene has CDR1 MNHEY and CDR2 SVGAGI. The CDR3 has 12 residues. The V gene lost 4 bases and the J gene lost 6 bases, with 8 bases spanning the gap. The CDR3 here is CASSSSGDTQYF. CDR3 sequence (DNA): TGTGCCAGCAGTTCCTCGGGGGATACGCAGTATTTT.

The V and J genes are TRBV7-2 and TRBJ1-4; the D gene is possibly TRBD1 (5 bases). The CDR3 sequence is 12 residues long. Germline V CDR1 and CDR2: SGHTA, FQGNSA. V was shortened by 6 bases and J by 4 bases, with 6 bases between the two germline ends. The CDR3 DNA is TGTGCCAGCAGAGGGGTTAATGAAAAACTGTTTTTT. Translating gives CASRGVNEKLFF.

The chain combines TRBV6-5 with TRBJ2-7; either TRBD1 or TRBD2 may supply D (5 bases each). The CDR3 length is 15 residues. V lost 5 bases and J 2 bases, leaving 16 bases between the germline ends. CDR1 is MNHEY, CDR2 SVGAGI, per germline. The CDR3 bases are TGTGCCAGCAGTCCGGGGTGGGCGGACACCTACGAGCAGTACTTC. It is translated as CASSPGWADTYEQYF.

This clone has just one count. The rearrangement joins TRBV19 to TRBJ1-1; maybe TRBD1 (5 bases). The V and J ends lost 5 bases and 4 bases respectively, with 23 bases between them. Germline V lookup: CDR1 LNHDA, CDR2 SQIVND (reference sequence). CDR3 size: 17 residues. The chain's CDR3 is CASSLSGAAVMGTEAFF. DNA for the CDR3: TGTGCCAGTAGTCTCAGTGGGGCGGCAGTTATGGGCACTGAAGCTTTCTTT.

The chain's CDR3 is CASSELGTGVEKLFF. The CDR3 region has the DNA TGTGCCAGCAGCGAACTCGGGACAGGTGTTGAAAAACTGTTTTTT. The chain has TRBV6-1 and TRBJ1-4; 8 bases line up with TRBD1. Per germline, CDR1 MNHNS and CDR2 SASEGT. This CDR3 has 15 amino acids. J lost 7 bases, V lost 6 bases, and 10 bases had no gene match.

This rearrangement joins TRBV7-2 to TRBJ2-1; possible D gene TRBD1, 6 bases. The V gene's germline CDR1 is SGHTA and CDR2 FQGNSA. V dropped 4 bases and J dropped 4 bases, with 8 bases sitting between them. CDR3 length equals 13 residues. This CDR3 is CASSSQGYNEQFF. CDR3 coding DNA: TGTGCCAGCAGCTCACAGGGATACAATGAGCAGTTCTTC.

This rearrangement joins TRBV29-1 to TRBJ2-1; unclear D gene. The germline gives CDR1 SQVTM, CDR2 ANQGSEA. V lost 5 bases and J lost 6, with 8 bases in between. This CDR3 spans 11 amino acids. CDR3 DNA sequence: TGCAGCGTTTTACGTGTCAATGAGCAGTTCTTC. Translation: CSVLRVNEQFF.

The J gene is TRBJ1-2, the V gene TRBV15; D might be TRBD1 (6 bases). CDR3 size: 14 residues. Germline V CDR1 and CDR2: LNHNV, YYDKDF (reference sequence). The V gene lost 0 bases and the J gene lost 7 bases, with 12 bases spanning the gap. The CDR3 DNA sequence: TGTGCCACCAGCAGAGAGGGGGCGATGGGTGGCTACACCTTC. Translated: CATSREGAMGGYTF. Supplemented by reference TRBV15 and TRBJ1-2, the full variable domain reads DAMVIQNPRYQVTQFGKPVTLSCSQTLNHNVMYWYQQKSSQAPKLLFHYYDKDFNNEADTPDNFQSRRPNTSFCFLDIRSPGLGDTAMYLCATSREGAMGGYTFGSGTRLTVV.

The V gene is TRBV9, the J gene TRBJ2-1; D ambiguous. The CDR3 has 14 residues. V was clipped by 1 base and J by 7 bases, with 12 bases between them. Germline V gene lookup returns CDR1 SGDLS and CDR2 YYNGEE. This chain's CDR3 is CASSVLVFGNEQFF. Here the CDR3 DNA reads TGTGCCAGCAGCGTACTAGTCTTTGGGAATGAGCAGTTCTTC.

The chain employs TRBV7-2 and TRBJ1-2; no clear D gene. This CDR3 comprises 16 residues. Per the germline V gene, CDR1 is SGHTA and CDR2 is FQGNSA. The V gene lost 3 bases and the J gene lost 5 bases, with 19 bases spanning the gap. The CDR3 sequence: CASSLSVLLPRYGYTF. In DNA, the CDR3 is TGTGCCAGCAGCTTGAGTGTATTACTTCCTCGATATGGCTACACCTTC.